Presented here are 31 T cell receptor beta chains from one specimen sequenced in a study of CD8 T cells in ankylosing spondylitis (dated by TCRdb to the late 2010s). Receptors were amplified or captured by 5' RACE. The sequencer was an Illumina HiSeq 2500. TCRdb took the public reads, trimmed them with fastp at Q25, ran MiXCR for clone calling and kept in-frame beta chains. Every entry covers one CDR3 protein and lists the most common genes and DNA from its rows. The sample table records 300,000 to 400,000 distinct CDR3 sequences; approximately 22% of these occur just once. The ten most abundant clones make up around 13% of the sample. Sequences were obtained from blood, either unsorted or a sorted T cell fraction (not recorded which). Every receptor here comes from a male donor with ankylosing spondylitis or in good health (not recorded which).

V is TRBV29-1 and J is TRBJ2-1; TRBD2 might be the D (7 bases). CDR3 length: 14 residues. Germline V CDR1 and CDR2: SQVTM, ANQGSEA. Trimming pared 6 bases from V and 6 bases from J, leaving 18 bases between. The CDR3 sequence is CSVYKWGGGNEQFF. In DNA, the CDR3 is TGCAGCGTCTACAAATGGGGAGGGGGCAATGAGCAGTTCTTC.

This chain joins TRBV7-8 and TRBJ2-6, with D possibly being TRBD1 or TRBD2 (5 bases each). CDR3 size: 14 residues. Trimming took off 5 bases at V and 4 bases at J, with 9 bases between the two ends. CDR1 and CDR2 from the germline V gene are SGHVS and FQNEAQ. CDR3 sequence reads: CASSRGSGANVLTF. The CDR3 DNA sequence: TGTGCCAGCAGCCGGGGCTCCGGGGCCAACGTCCTGACTTTC.

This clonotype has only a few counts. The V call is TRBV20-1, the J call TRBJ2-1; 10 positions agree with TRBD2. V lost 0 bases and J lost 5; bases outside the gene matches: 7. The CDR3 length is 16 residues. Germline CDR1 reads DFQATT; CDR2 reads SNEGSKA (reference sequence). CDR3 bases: TGCAGTGCTAGAGATAATAGCGGGGGGCCTGACAATGAGCAGTTCTTC. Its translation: CSARDNSGGPDNEQFF.

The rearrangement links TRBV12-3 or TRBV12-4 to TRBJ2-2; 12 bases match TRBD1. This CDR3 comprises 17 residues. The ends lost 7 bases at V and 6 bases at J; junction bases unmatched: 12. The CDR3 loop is CASIPGTGGAFSGELFF. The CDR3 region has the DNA TGTGCCAGCATTCCCGGGACAGGGGGCGCGTTTTCCGGGGAGCTGTTTTTT.

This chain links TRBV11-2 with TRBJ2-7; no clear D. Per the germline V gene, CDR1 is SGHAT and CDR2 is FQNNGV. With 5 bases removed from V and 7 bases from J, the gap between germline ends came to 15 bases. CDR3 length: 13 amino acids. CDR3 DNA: TGTGCCAGCAGCCTACCCGGACCTTTGGAGCAGTACTTC. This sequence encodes CASSLPGPLEQYF.

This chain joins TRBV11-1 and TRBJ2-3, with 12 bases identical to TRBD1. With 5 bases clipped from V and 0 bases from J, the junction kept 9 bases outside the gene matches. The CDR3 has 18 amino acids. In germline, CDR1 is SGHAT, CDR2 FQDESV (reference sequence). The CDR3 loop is CASSPGTGGIRSTDTQYF. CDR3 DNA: TGTGCCAGCAGCCCCGGGACAGGGGGCATCCGTAGCACAGATACGCAGTATTTT.

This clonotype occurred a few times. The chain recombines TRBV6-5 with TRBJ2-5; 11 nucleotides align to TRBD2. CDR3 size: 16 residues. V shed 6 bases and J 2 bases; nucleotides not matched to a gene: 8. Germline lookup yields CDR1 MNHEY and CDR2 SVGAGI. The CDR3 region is CASSLTSGGPQETQYF. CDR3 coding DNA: TGTGCCAGCAGCTTAACTAGCGGGGGACCGCAAGAGACCCAGTACTTC.

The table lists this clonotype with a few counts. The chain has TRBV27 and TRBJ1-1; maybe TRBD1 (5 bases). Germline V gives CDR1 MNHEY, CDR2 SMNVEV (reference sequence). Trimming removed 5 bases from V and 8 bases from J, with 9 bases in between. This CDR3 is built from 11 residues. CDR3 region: CASSMGGEAFF. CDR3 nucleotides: TGTGCCAGCAGTATGGGGGGGGAAGCTTTCTTT.

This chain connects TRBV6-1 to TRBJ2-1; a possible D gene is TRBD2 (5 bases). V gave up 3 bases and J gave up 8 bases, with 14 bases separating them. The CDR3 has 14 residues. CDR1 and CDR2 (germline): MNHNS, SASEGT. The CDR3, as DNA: TGTGCCAGCAGTGAGGACTCCGCCACGGATGAGCAGTTCTTC. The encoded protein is CASSEDSATDEQFF.

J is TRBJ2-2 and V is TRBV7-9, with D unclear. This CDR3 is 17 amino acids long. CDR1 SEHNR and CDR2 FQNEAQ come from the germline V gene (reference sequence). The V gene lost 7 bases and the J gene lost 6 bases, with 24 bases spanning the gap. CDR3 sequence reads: CASTHSIEVGRSGELFF. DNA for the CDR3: TGTGCCAGCACACACTCTATTGAGGTCGGTCGTTCCGGGGAGCTGTTTTTT. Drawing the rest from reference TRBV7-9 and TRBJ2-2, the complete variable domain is DTGVSQNPRHKITKRGQNVTFRCDPISEHNRLYWYRQTLGQGPEFLTYFQNEAQLEKSRLLSDRFSAERPKGSFSTLEIQRTEQGDSAMYLCASTHSIEVGRSGELFFGEGSRLTVL.

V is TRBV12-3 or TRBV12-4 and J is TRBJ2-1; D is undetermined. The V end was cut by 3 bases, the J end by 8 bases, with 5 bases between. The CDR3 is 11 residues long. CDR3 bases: TGTGCCAGCAGTTTTTCCCATGAGCAGTTCTTC. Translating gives CASSFSHEQFF.

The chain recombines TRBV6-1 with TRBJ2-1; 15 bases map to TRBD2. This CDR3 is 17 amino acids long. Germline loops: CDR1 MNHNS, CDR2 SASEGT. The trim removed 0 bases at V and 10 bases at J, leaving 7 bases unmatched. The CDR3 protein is CASSEALGLAGGEEQFF. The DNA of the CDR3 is TGTGCCAGCAGTGAAGCGTTAGGACTAGCGGGGGGGGAGGAGCAGTTCTTC.

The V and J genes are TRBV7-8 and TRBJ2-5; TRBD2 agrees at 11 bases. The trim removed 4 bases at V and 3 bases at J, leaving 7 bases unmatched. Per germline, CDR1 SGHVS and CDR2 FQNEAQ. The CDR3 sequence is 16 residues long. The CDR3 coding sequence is TGTGCCAGCAGCTCCCTACTAGCGGGGGCTAAAGAGACCCAGTACTTC. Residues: CASSSLLAGAKETQYF.

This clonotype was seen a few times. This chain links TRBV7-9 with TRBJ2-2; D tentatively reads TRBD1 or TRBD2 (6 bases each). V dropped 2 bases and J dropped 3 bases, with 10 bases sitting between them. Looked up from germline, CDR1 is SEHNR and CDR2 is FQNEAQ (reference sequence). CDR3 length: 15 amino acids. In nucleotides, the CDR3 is TGTGCCAGCAGCTTACGGGGGCCCGACACCGGGGAGCTGTTTTTT. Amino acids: CASSLRGPDTGELFF.

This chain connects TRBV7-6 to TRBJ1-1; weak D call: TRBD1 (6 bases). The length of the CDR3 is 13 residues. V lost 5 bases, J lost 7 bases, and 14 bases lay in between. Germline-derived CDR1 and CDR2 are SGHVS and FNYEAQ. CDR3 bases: TGTGCCAGCAGCCCCGGGGGCCCCTTTGAAGCTTTCTTT. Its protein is CASSPGGPFEAFF. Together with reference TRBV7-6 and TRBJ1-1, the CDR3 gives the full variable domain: GAGVSQSPRYKVTKRGQDVALRCDPISGHVSLYWYRQALGQGPEFLTYFNYEAQQDKSGLPNDRFSAERPEGSISTLTIQRTEQRDSAMYRCASSPGGPFEAFFGQGTRLTVV.

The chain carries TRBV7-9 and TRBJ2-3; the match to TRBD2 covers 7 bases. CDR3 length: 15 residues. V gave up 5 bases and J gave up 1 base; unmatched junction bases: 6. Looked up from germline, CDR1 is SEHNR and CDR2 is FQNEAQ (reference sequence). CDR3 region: CASSARSGGTDTQYF. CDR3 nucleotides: TGTGCCAGCAGCGCCCGAAGCGGGGGCACAGATACGCAGTATTTT.

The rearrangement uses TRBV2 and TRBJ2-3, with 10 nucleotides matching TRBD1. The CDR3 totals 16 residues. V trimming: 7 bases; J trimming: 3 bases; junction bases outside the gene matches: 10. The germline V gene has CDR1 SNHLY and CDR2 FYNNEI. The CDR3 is CASIRRRDRGTDTQYF. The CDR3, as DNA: TGTGCCAGCATTAGGAGACGGGACAGGGGTACAGATACGCAGTATTTT.

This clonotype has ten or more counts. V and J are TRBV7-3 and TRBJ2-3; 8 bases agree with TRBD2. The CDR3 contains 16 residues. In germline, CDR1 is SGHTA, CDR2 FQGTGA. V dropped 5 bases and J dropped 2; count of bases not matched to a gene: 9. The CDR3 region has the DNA TGTGCCAGCAGCCCGTACGGGGGGGGTTTCACAGATACGCAGTATTTT. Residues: CASSPYGGGFTDTQYF.

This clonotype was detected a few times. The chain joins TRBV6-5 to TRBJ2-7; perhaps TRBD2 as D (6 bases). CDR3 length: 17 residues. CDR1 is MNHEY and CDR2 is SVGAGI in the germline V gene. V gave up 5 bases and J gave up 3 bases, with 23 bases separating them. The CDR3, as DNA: TGTGCCAGCAGTGTGACTCGACTCGGACGGGAGCTCTACGAGCAGTACTTC. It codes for CASSVTRLGRELYEQYF.

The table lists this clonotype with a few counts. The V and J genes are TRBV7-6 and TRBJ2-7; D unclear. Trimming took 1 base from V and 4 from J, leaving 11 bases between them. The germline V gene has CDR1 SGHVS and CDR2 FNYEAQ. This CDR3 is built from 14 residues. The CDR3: CASSLEHSTYEQYF. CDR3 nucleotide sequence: TGTGCCAGCAGCTTAGAGCACAGTACTTACGAGCAGTACTTC.

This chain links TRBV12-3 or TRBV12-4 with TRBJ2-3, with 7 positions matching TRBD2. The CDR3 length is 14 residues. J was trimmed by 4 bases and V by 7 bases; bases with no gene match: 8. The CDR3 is CASNRGLGPDTQYF. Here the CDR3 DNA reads TGTGCCAGCAACAGAGGACTAGGCCCAGATACGCAGTATTTT.

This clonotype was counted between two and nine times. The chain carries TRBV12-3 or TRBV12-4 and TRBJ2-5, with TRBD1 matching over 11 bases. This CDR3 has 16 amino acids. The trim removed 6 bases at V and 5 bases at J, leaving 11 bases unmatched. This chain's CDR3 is CASREGTGGFDETQYF. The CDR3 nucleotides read TGTGCCAGCAGGGAGGGGACAGGGGGTTTCGATGAGACCCAGTACTTC.

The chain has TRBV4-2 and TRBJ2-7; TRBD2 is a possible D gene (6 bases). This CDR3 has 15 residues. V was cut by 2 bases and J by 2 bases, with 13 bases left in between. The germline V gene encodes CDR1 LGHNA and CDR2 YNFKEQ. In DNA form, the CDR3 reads TGTGCCAGCAGCCAATCGGGGGAGGCGACCTACGAGCAGTACTTC. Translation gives CASSQSGEATYEQYF.

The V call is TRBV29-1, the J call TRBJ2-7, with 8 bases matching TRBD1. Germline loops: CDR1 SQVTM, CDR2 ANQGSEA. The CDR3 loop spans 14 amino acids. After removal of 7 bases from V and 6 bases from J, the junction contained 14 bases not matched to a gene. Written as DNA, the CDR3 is TGCAGCGCAATTCCGGGACAGGCTGGTCCCGAGCAGTACTTC. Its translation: CSAIPGQAGPEQYF.

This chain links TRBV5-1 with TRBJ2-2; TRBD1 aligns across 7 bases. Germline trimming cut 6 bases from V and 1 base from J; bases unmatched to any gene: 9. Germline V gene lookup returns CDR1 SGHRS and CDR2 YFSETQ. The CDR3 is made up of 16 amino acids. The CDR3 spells CASNSPDRKNTGELFF. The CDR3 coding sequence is TGCGCCAGCAACAGCCCGGACAGGAAGAACACCGGGGAGCTGTTTTTT.

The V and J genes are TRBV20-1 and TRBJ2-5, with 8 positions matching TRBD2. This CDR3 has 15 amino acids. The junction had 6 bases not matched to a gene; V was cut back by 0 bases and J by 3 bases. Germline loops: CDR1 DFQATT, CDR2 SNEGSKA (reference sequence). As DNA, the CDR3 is TGCAGTGCTAGAGATACACTAGCGGTTAAAGAGACCCAGTACTTC. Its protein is CSARDTLAVKETQYF.

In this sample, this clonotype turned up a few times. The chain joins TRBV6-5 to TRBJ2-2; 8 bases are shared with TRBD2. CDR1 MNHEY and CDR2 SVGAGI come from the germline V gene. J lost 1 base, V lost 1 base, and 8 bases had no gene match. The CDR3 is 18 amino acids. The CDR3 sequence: CASSYWLAGKRNTGELFF. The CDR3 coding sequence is TGTGCCAGCAGTTACTGGCTAGCGGGCAAGAGGAACACCGGGGAGCTGTTTTTT.

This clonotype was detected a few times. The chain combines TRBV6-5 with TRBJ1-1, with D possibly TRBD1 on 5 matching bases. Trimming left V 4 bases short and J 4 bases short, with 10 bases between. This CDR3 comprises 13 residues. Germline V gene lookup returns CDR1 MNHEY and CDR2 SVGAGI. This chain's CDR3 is CASSSYRSTEAFF. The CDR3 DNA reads TGTGCCAGCAGTTCCTACAGGTCCACTGAAGCTTTCTTT.

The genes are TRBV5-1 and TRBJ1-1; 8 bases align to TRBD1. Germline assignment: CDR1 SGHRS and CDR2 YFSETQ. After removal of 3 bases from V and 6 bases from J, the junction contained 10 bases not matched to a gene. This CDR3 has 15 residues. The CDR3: CASSYGQGEKSEAFF. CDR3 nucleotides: TGCGCCAGCAGCTACGGACAGGGAGAGAAGTCTGAAGCTTTCTTT.

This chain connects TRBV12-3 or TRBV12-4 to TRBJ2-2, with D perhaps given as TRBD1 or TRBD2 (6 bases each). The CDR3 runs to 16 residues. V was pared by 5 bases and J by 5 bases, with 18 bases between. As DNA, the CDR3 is TGTGCCAGCAGTGGGTGGGGGGCCCGAACAACCGGGGAGCTGTTTTTT. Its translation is CASSGWGARTTGELFF.

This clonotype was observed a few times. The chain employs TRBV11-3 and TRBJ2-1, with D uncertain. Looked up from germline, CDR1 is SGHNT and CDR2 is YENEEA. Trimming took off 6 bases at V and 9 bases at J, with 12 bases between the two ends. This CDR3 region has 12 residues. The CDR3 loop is CASRYPYGEQFF. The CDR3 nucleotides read TGTGCCAGCAGATACCCCTACGGTGAGCAGTTCTTC.